This T cell receptor (beta chain) was captured by sequencing in a study of cytomegalovirus exposure and HLA in healthy donors. Study background: Genotyping showed roughly 86% of roughly 400 donors falling in the Caucasian-associated ancestry cluster.

Per germline, CDR1 SGHVS and CDR2 FQNEAQ. The CDR3 is 16 residues long. V lost 2 bases to trimming and J lost 2 bases, with 12 bases between them. Amplification used 60 Vbeta primers and 13 Jbeta primers. TCRdb keeps only in-frame clones here, not all; method: immunoSEQ multiplex PCR. The top ten hold less than 2% of the sample, which has around 170,000 clones, about four fifths seen once. Study observations and caveats: TRBV6-2, TRBV6-3 and other indistinguishable V segments were excluded. In vitro checks showed that a few CMV-associated chains really do target CMV antigens. What TCR beta sequences reportedly achieved was accurate prediction of HLA-A and HLA-B alleles in most subjects.

Details on this clone: The antigen remains undetermined.

The V and J genes are TRBV7-8 and TRBJ1-4; D call uncertain. The receptor comes from a woman aged 30 to 39 in good health and CMV-seronegative. Sequenced input: PBMCs. The CDR3 is CASSLPGRSTNEKLFF. The CDR3 DNA reads as TGTGCCAGCAGCTTACCCGGCCGGAGCACTAATGAAAAACTGTTTTTT.